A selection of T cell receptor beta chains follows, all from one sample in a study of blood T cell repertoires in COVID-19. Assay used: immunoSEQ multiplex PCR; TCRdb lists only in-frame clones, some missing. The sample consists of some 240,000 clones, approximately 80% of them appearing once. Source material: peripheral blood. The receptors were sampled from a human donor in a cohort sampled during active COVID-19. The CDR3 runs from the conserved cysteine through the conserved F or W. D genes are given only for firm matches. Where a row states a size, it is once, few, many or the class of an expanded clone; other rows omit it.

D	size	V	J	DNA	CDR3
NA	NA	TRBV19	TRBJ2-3	TGTGCCAGTAGTAATACATATAGCACAGATACGCAGTATTTT	CASSNTYSTDTQYF
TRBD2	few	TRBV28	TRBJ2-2	TGTGCCAGCGGGCGGGAGGTCACCGGGGAGCTGTTTTTT	CASGREVTGELFF
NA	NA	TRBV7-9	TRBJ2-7	TGTGCCAGCACTAGGAGAGGAAACTCCTACGAGCAGTACTTC	CASTRRGNSYEQYF
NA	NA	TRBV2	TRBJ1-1	TGTGCCAGCAGTGTAGGCGGTCGAGGGGGCACTGAAGCTTTCTTT	CASSVGGRGGTEAFF
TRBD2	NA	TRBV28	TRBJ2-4	TGTGCCACCCTCCGGGGAGGGGACGGAAACATTCAGTACTTC	CATLRGGDGNIQYF
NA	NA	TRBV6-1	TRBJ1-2	TGTGCCAGCAGTGAAACTCTGGAGTACTATGGCTACACCTTC	CASSETLEYYGYTF
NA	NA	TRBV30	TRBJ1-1	TGTGCCTGGAGGAAGGGGGGGCCCCTCGCTGAAGCTTTCTTT	CAWRKGGPLAEAFF
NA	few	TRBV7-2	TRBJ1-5	TGTGCCAGCAGCTTAGCGGGCGGAACCTGGAGGGGCAATCAGCCCCAGCATTTT	CASSLAGGTWRGNQPQHF
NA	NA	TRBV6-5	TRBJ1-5	TGTGCCAGCAGTAACAGGCATAGCAATCAGCCCCAGCATTTT	CASSNRHSNQPQHF
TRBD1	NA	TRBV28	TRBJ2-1	TGTGCCAGCAGTCCCTCCGGGACAGGGGGCACGAATGAGCAGTTCTTC	CASSPSGTGGTNEQFF
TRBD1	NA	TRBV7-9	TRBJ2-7	TGTGCCAGCAGCGATTGGACAGGGAAGTACTTC	CASSDWTGKYF
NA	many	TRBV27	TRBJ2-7	TGTGCCAGCAGTTTAGGCTTGGAGTCCTACGAGCAGTACTTC	CASSLGLESYEQYF
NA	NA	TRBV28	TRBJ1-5	TGTGCCACCCTCCGGGGCAATCAGCCCCAGCATTTT	CATLRGNQPQHF
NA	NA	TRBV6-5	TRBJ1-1	TGTGCCAGCAGAGTTCAGGGGCGCGGGACTGAAGCTTTCTTT	CASRVQGRGTEAFF
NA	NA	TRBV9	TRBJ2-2	TGTGCCAGCAGATCGGGGACTAACACCGGGGAGCTGTTTTTT	CASRSGTNTGELFF
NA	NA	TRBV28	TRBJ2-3	TGTGCCAGCAGCACATGGGAGGGGGTCTCAGATACGCAGTATTTT	CASSTWEGVSDTQYF
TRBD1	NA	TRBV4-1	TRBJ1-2	TGCGCCAGCAGCCAAGGGGACAGGGGGAACTATGGCTACACCTTC	CASSQGDRGNYGYTF
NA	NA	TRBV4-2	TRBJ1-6	TGTGCCAGCAGCCCCAGACAGGAGAATTCACCCCTCCACTTT	CASSPRQENSPLHF
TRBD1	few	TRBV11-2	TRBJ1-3	TGTGCCAGCAGCGGACGGGACAGCTCTGGAAACACCATATATTTT	CASSGRDSSGNTIYF
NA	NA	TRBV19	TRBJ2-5	TGTGCCAGTAGTATTGGGAGGAGTCCAGAGACCCAGTACTTC	CASSIGRSPETQYF
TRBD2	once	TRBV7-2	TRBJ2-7	TGTGCCAGCCTGGGTGGTAGCGGGAAGGTAAGCGAGCAGTACTTC	CASLGGSGKVSEQYF
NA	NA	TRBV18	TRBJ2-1	TGTGCCAGCTCACCACCGGCCCTAGACTATTACAATGAGCAGTTCTTC	CASSPPALDYYNEQFF
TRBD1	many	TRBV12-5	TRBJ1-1	TGTGCTAGTGGTTTCTCCCTGACAGGGGACACTGAAGCTTTCTTT	CASGFSLTGDTEAFF
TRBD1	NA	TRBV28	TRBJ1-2	TGTGCCAGCTGGCCCAGGGGGAACTATGGCTACACCTTC	CASWPRGNYGYTF
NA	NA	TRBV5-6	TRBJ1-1	TGTGCCAGCAGCTTGGGGGGCAGGGCTACTGAAGCTTTCTTT	CASSLGGRATEAFF
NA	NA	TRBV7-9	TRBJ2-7	TGTGCCAGCAGCCCCCCCCACACCTCCTACGAGCAGTACTTC	CASSPPHTSYEQYF
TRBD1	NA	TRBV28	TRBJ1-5	TGTGCCAGCAGGGGATCCCGGGACAGTGCTTTCGGGGCCTTCAATCAGCCCCAGCATTTT	CASRGSRDSAFGAFNQPQHF
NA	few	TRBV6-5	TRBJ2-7	TGTGCCAGCAGCGGCCAGGGGAGCGCCTACGAGCAGTACTTC	CASSGQGSAYEQYF
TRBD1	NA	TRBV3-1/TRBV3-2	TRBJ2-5	TGTGCCAGCAGCCCGACAGGGGGATTCGGAGAGACCCAGTACTTC	CASSPTGGFGETQYF
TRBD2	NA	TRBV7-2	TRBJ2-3	TGTGCCAGCAGCCCCGGACTAGCGGGGGGCACAGATACGCAGTATTTT	CASSPGLAGGTDTQYF
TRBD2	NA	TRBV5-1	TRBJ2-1	TGCGCCAGCAGCGTGGGGCTAGCGGGAGGAAGAAATGAGCAGTTCTTC	CASSVGLAGGRNEQFF
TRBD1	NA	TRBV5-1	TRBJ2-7	TGCGCCAGCAGCTTTGGGACAGGGGTCTCCTACGAGCAGTACTTC	CASSFGTGVSYEQYF
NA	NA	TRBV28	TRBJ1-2	TGTGCCAGCAGACCTTTCCAAACACACTATGGCTACACCTTC	CASRPFQTHYGYTF
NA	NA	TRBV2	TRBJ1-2	TGTGCCAGCAGTGATCCGGGGTTCCACACCTTC	CASSDPGFHTF
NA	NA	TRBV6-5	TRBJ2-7	TGTGCCAGCAGTCCGTGGATACGGGACGAGCAGTACTTC	CASSPWIRDEQYF
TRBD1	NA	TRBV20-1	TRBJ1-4	TGCAGTGCTAGTGATTGGGACAGTAATGAAAAACTGTTTTTT	CSASDWDSNEKLFF
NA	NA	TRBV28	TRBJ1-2	TGTGCCAGCACCAAGACAGCGAACTATGGCTACACCTTC	CASTKTANYGYTF
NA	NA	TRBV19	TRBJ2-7	TGTGCCAGTACCTCGTCGAGGACACCTTACGAGCAGTACTTC	CASTSSRTPYEQYF
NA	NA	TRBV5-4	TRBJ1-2	TGTGCCAGCAGCCTACGACAGGACGGTGGCTACACCTTC	CASSLRQDGGYTF
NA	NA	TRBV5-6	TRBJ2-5	TGTGCCAGCAGCTTCGGAGCTCAAGAGACCCAGTACTTC	CASSFGAQETQYF
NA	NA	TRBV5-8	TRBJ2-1	TGTGCCAGCAGCCGCCTCGCGAATTCCTACAATGAGCAGTTCTTC	CASSRLANSYNEQFF